This T cell receptor beta chain came from a study of T cells in Graves' hyperthyroidism and ophthalmopathy. General observations from the study: Ophthalmopathy and stable hyperthyroidism were told apart by a 13 V-J model. The model forecast ophthalmopathy, anticipating it by a median 6.5 months before onset.

The CDR3 regions of TCR beta were amplified from RNA transcripts. A first-round RT-PCR of the TCR CDR3 used the HTBI primer set. TCRdb independently ran MiXCR on the multiplex PCR reads; one entry per CDR3 protein. The sample has 270,000 or so distinct CDR3 sequences; around a quarter are singletons. The CDR3 is 18 residues long. Germline values: CDR1 MGHRA, CDR2 YSYEKL. V dropped 4 bases and J dropped 7; count of bases not matched to a gene: 21. Subjects aged 18 to 65 presented with newly diagnosed hyperthyroidism of less than 2 months' duration. Each 10 ml fresh peripheral blood draw supplied the PBMCs. This clonotype was observed many times. What it binds is not known.

The sequencing input was blood. The chain employs TRBV4-1 and TRBJ2-5, with 7 positions matching TRBD1. The source is a man aged 40-49 years with Graves' hyperthyroidism that later progressed to Graves' ophthalmopathy. This CDR3 reads CASSRREPDRNLEMTQYF. The CDR3 region has the DNA TGCGCCAGCAGCCGACGGGAACCGGACAGGAACCTAGAGATGACCCAGTACTTC.